This T cell receptor (beta chain) was retrieved from a study of CXCR3-negative and CXCR3-positive naive CD8 T cells. Study-level background: Each library held about 1.5 +/- 0.3 million TRB reads, approximately 130 million in total. General observations from the study: Naive subsets did not differ in surface CD5, and the authors estimated TCR strength using properties of the TRB CDR3. Within a donor, both naive subsets shared TRBV-TRBJ usage, unlike memory cells. For CXCR3-positive naive cells, TRB CDR3s were more hydrophobic than those of CXCR3-negative naive cells.

UMI-labeled 5' RACE yielded the TRB cDNA libraries. TCRdb reprocessed the 5' RACE reads, keeping one entry per CDR3 protein, no DNA. This sample carries around 63,000 distinct CDR3 sequences, with roughly 0.8% going to the ten biggest clones. Note on this clonotype: The antigen is not known.

The CDR3 contains 16 residues. The V gene's germline CDR1 is MNHNY and CDR2 SVGAGI (reference sequence). The TCR sequence derives from a human donor in good health. Some clones in this sample may be carry-over from other donors' samples. Sample: naive CXCR3+ CD8+ T cells from blood. Subset reported: CD45RO-CCR7+CD27+CD95- naive CD8+ T cells expressing CXCR3 (TNR3+). The V call is TRBV6-6, the J call TRBJ2-7; TCRdb gives TRBD2 as the D gene, but with no DNA this cannot be confirmed. The CDR3 spells CASTQSLAGSSYEQYF.